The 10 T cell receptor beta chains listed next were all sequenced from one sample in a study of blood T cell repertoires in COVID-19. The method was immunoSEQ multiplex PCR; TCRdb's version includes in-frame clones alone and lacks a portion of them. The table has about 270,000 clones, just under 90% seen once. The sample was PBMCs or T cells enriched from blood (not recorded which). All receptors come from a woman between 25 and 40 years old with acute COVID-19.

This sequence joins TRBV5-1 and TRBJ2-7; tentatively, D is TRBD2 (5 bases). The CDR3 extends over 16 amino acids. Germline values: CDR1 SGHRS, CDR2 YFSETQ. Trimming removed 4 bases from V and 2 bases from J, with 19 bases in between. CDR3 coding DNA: TGCGCCAGCAGCACGGTAGGAGGCCCTGAGGCCTACGAGCAGTACTTC. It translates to CASSTVGGPEAYEQYF. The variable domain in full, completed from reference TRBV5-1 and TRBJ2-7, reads KAGVTQTPRYLIKTRGQQVTLSCSPISGHRSVSWYQQTPGQGLQFLFEYFSETQRNKGNFPGRFSGRQFSNSRSEMNVSTLELGDSALYLCASSTVGGPEAYEQYFGPGTRLTVT.

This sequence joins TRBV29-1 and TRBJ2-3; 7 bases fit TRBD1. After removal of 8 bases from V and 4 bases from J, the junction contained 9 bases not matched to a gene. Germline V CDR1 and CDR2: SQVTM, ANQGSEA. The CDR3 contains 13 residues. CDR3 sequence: CSLTSQGADTQYF. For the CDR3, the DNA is TGCAGCCTGACCTCCCAGGGGGCAGATACGCAGTATTTT.

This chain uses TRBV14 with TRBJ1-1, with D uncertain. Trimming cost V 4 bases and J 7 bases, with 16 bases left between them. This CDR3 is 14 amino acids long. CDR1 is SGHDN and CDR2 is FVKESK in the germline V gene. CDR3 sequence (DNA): TGTGCCAGCAGCCTCTTTTCCAACTCCCGTGAAGCTTTCTTT. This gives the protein CASSLFSNSREAFF.

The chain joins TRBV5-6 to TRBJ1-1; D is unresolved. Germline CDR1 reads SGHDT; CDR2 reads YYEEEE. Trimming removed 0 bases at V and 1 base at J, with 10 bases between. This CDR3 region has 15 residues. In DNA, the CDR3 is TGTGCCAGCAGCTTGGATTTCGGGGAGAACACTGAAGCTTTCTTT. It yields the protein CASSLDFGENTEAFF.

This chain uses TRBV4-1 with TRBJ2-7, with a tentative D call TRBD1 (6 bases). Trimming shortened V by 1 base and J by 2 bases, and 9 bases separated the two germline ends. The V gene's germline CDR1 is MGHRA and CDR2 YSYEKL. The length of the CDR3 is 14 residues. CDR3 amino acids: CASSQVTGTYEQYF. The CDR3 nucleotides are TGCGCCAGCAGCCAAGTAACAGGGACCTACGAGCAGTACTTC.

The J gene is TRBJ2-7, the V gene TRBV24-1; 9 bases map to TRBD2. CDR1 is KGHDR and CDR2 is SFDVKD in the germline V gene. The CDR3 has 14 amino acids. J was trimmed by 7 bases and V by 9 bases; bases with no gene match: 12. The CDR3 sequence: CATLTREGLWEQYF. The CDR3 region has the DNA TGTGCCACCCTAACGCGGGAGGGCCTGTGGGAGCAGTACTTC.

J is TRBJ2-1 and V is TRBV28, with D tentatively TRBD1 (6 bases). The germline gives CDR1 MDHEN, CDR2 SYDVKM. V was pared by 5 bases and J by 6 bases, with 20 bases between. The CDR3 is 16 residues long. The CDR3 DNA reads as TGTGCCAGCAGTCCGAGTCTGGGGGCCCCCACCAATGAGCAGTTCTTC. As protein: CASSPSLGAPTNEQFF.

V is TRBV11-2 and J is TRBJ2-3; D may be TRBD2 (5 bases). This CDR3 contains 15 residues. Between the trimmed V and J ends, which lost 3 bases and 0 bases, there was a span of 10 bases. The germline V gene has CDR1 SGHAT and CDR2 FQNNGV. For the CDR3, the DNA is TGTGCCAGCAGCTTTCTCTGGGAGAGCACAGATACGCAGTATTTT. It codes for CASSFLWESTDTQYF.

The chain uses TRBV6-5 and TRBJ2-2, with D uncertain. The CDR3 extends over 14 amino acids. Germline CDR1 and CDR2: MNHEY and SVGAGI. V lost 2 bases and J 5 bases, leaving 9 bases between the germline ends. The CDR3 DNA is TGTGCCAGCAGTTACGCGTTGCTTACCGGGGAGCTGTTTTTT. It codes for CASSYALLTGELFF.

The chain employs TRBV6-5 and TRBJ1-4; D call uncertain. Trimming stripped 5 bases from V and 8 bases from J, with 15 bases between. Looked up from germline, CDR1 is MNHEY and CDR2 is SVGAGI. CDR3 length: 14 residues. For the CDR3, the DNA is TGTGCCAGCAGTCCACGAACGGTACGAGAAAAACTGTTTTTT. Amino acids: CASSPRTVREKLFF.